This T cell receptor beta chain was sequenced during a study of shared clonotypes between healthy human individuals. Study overall: CD4 naive and CD4 memory each took three plates per donor, while CD8 naive took two and CD8 memory one. Study results and limitations: The represented genetic and exposure-history diversity was limited by the small number of donors. Across a handful of donors, naive CD4 shared around 5.3%, naive CD8 under 4%, memory CD4 roughly 2.4%, memory CD8 0.35% to 0.5%.

Naive-designated CD8 cells lacked CD45RO, were positively enriched for CCR7, and omitted terminally differentiated effector memory CD45RA+ cells. Original analysis: Junction-only immunoSEQ data arrived without quality scores, meaning filtering differed. Data came from immunoSEQ multiplex PCR; TCRdb stores just in-frame clones and leaves some out. V and J calls plus clone size are reproduced from that table; the DNA served to infer D and trimming. The data show 2 million to 2.5 million clones, about 93% seen once. This clone showed up just a few times. The antigen is unknown. Sequencing was carried out using naive CD8+ T cells from PBMCs. This clonotype was sampled from a young man in good health. Some clones in this sample may be carry-over from other donors' samples.

CDR3 bases: TGTGCCAGCAGCCCCGATGGGACGGACCGGAGGGAGCTGTTTTTT. Its translation: CASSPDGTDRRELFF. The chain couples TRBV7-3 to TRBJ2-2; D assignment may be TRBD1 or TRBD2 (5 bases each). The CDR3 loop spans 15 amino acids. The ends were cut back, 5 bases at V and 9 bases at J, with 19 bases in the middle. Germline loops: CDR1 SGHTA, CDR2 FQGTGA.